The 31 T cell receptor beta chains in this list originate from one sample, sequenced in a study of sequential checkpoint blockade in melanoma. This table comes from immunoSEQ multiplex PCR, and its TCRdb copy is limited to in-frame clones, with some not included. Of around 40,000 clones listed, 86% are singletons. The treatment is: randomized to nivolumab then ipilimumab (arm A) or the reverse (arm B). The material was CD8+ T cells sorted from blood (inferred from file names), obtained from a patient given nivolumab and ipilimumab in sequence. These receptors were collected from a human donor with melanoma.

The chain uses TRBV28 and TRBJ2-3; D remains unclear. The CDR3 runs to 16 residues. Germline lookup yields CDR1 MDHEN and CDR2 SYDVKM. Trimming left V 3 bases short and J 1 base short, with 14 bases between. CDR3 coding DNA: TGTGCCAGCAGTTTTCTCCCTCGCGGTGGCACAGATACGCAGTATTTT. This encodes CASSFLPRGGTDTQYF. Full variable domain (missing parts from reference TRBV28 and TRBJ2-3): DVKVTQSSRYLVKRTGEKVFLECVQDMDHENMFWYRQDPGLGLRLIYFSYDVKMKEKGDIPEGYSVSREKKERFSLILESASTNQTSMYLCASSFLPRGGTDTQYFGPGTRLTVL.

The rearrangement joins TRBV5-6 to TRBJ2-1, with D perhaps matching TRBD1 (6 bases). V gave up 6 bases and J gave up 2 bases, with 12 bases separating them. Germline CDR1 SGHDT, CDR2 YYEEEE. The CDR3 is made up of 14 amino acids. CDR3 in DNA: TGTGCCAGCAACATATGGACAGCCTACAATGAGCAGTTCTTC. This translates into CASNIWTAYNEQFF.

The gene calls are TRBV4-2 and TRBJ2-7; D unclear. The V gene lost 4 bases and the J gene lost 2 bases, with 24 bases spanning the gap. The CDR3 has 18 residues. From germline, CDR1 is LGHNA and CDR2 YNFKEQ. CDR3 DNA: TGTGCCAGCAGCCGCCGTCGGGTTTTGTTCGTGCCCCCCTACGAGCAGTACTTC. It specifies CASSRRRVLFVPPYEQYF.

This chain uses TRBV29-1 with TRBJ1-2; 7 bases are a match to TRBD1. Germline CDR1 and CDR2: SQVTM and ANQGSEA. V lost 1 base and J lost 8; bases outside the gene matches: 13. The CDR3 has 15 residues. CDR3 sequence reads: CSVEAFEDRARGYTF. CDR3 DNA sequence: TGCAGCGTTGAAGCCTTTGAAGACAGGGCGAGGGGCTACACCTTC.

This chain links TRBV4-1 with TRBJ2-1; D is ambiguous. Germline lookup yields CDR1 MGHRA and CDR2 YSYEKL. The germline V and J ends were trimmed by 1 base and 8 bases, with 6 bases remaining between them. This CDR3 contains 12 residues. The CDR3 DNA reads TGCGCCAGCAGCCAAGTAGTTGATGAGCAGTTCTTC. Translation: CASSQVVDEQFF.

The CDR3 here is CASSQARLAYYEQFF. The CDR3 nucleotides read TGCGCCAGCAGCCAAGCGAGACTAGCGTACTATGAGCAGTTCTTC. The V gene is TRBV4-3, the J gene TRBJ2-1; 8 nucleotides match TRBD2. In germline, CDR1 is LGHNA, CDR2 YSLEER. J lost 8 bases, V lost 1 base, and 7 bases had no gene match. This CDR3 spans 15 amino acids.

This rearrangement joins TRBV25-1 to TRBJ1-2; D not certain. Trimming left V 5 bases short and J 6 bases short, with 13 bases between. CDR1 is MGHDK and CDR2 is SYGVNS in the germline V gene. This CDR3 comprises 13 residues. CDR3 in DNA: TGTGCCAGCAGTTCCCTCCTCTTTAATGGCTACACCTTC. Translating gives CASSSLLFNGYTF.

This clone was counted a single time. The chain uses TRBV5-6 and TRBJ2-5; D is perhaps TRBD1 (6 bases). Germline values: CDR1 SGHDT, CDR2 YYEEEE. CDR3 length equals 14 residues. The V gene lost 5 bases and the J gene lost 0 bases, with 11 bases spanning the gap. The CDR3: CASSSGTHQETQYF. Here the CDR3 DNA reads TGTGCCAGCAGTTCCGGGACACACCAAGAGACCCAGTACTTC.

About this clone itself: A junction boundary mismatches the germline segment, possibly from a read error. Other DNA sequences in this specimen translate into the identical CDR3. CDR3 protein: CASSLGGGSYEQYF. CDR3 coding DNA: TGCGCCAGCAGCTTAGGAGGGGGCTCCTACGAGCAGTACTTC. V is TRBV7-2 and J is TRBJ2-7, with D possibly being TRBD1 or TRBD2 (6 bases each). The germline gives CDR1 SGHTA, CDR2 FQGNSA. This CDR3 contains 14 residues. The variable domain in full, completed from reference TRBV7-2 and TRBJ2-7, reads GAGVSQSPSNKVTEKGKDVELRCDPISGHTALYWYRQSLGQGLEFLIYFQGNSAPDKSGLPSDRFSAERTGGSVSTLTIQRTQQEDSAVYLCASSLGGGSYEQYFGPGTRLTVT.

This chain connects TRBV5-6 to TRBJ1-1, with a possible D match to TRBD1 (5 bases). The CDR3 spans 13 residues. The germline CDR1 and CDR2 sequences are SGHDT and YYEEEE. V lost 4 bases and J lost 6, with 13 bases in between. CDR3 sequence (DNA): TGTGCCAGCAGCCATTGGGCAGGGCCTGAAGCTTTCTTT. Translated, it gives CASSHWAGPEAFF.

The rearrangement links TRBV6-1 to TRBJ1-1, with D possibly being TRBD1 (6 bases). The ends were cut back, 2 bases at V and 0 bases at J, with 10 bases in the middle. Germline V gene data show CDR1 as MNHNS and CDR2 as SASEGT. CDR3 size: 15 residues. The CDR3 reads CASSEFRGLNTEAFF. The CDR3, as DNA: TGTGCCAGCAGTGAATTCAGGGGCCTGAACACTGAAGCTTTCTTT.

The CDR3 protein is CASSQDLVTSVGSGELFF. The CDR3 bases are TGCGCCAGCAGCCAAGATTTGGTTACTAGCGTTGGATCCGGGGAGCTGTTTTTT. V is TRBV4-1 and J is TRBJ2-2; 7 nucleotides match TRBD2. The J segment lost 6 bases and the V segment lost 0 bases, leaving 13 bases of the junction unmatched. CDR3 length: 18 amino acids. Germline lookup yields CDR1 MGHRA and CDR2 YSYEKL.

On this clone: Other DNA sequences in this specimen translate into the identical CDR3. The chain carries TRBV29-1 and TRBJ2-2; D perhaps matches TRBD1 (6 bases). The ends were cut back, 4 bases at V and 2 bases at J, with 8 bases in the middle. The CDR3 runs to 13 residues. CDR1 is SQVTM and CDR2 is ANQGSEA in the germline V gene. CDR3 protein: CSVVGGNTGELFF. DNA of the CDR3: TGCAGCGTTGTAGGGGGAAACACCGGGGAGCTGTTTTTT.

CDR3 sequence reads: CASRPGQSGGTYIQYF. In DNA, the CDR3 is TGTGCCAGCAGGCCGGGACAGTCTGGGGGAACGTACATTCAGTACTTC. V is TRBV5-5 and J is TRBJ2-4; 7 nucleotides agree with TRBD1. J was trimmed by 8 bases and V by 5 bases; bases with no gene match: 16. Germline V gene sequence: CDR1 SGHKS, CDR2 YYEKEE (reference sequence). The CDR3 contains 16 residues.

The genes are TRBV19 and TRBJ2-1; 7 bases align to TRBD2. The CDR3 loop spans 15 amino acids. The ends lost 3 bases at V and 5 bases at J; junction bases unmatched: 7. Per germline, CDR1 LNHDA and CDR2 SQIVND (reference sequence). CDR3 residues: CASSISSGRNNEQFF. The CDR3 DNA is TGTGCCAGTAGTATTTCTAGCGGCCGGAACAATGAGCAGTTCTTC.

The rearrangement links TRBV9 to TRBJ2-7; 8 bases agree with TRBD2. There are 12 residues in the CDR3. Germline values: CDR1 SGDLS, CDR2 YYNGEE. V trimming: 4 bases; J trimming: 5 bases; junction bases outside the gene matches: 2. CDR3 sequence reads: CASSPGGDEQYV. The DNA for the CDR3 is TGTGCCAGCAGCCCCGGGGGGGACGAGCAGTACGTC.

This chain joins TRBV6-9 and TRBJ2-7; D perhaps matches TRBD1 (5 bases). V lost 6 bases and J 6 bases, leaving 15 bases between the germline ends. Germline V gene sequence: CDR1 MNHGY, CDR2 SVAAGI. This CDR3 has 13 amino acids. This CDR3 reads CASSAQAPCEQYV. The CDR3 coding sequence is TGTGCCAGCAGCGCACAGGCACCTTGCGAGCAGTACGTC.

The chain links TRBV30 to TRBJ1-5; 11 bases line up with TRBD1. J lost 4 bases, V lost 2 bases, and 4 bases had no gene match. Germline CDR1 reads GTSNPN; CDR2 reads SVGIG (reference sequence). The CDR3 runs to 15 residues. CDR3 nucleotide sequence: TGTGCCTGGAGTAGAGGGACAGGGGGTAATCAGCCCCAGCATTTT. This encodes CAWSRGTGGNQPQHF.

The V call is TRBV4-2, the J call TRBJ2-1; a weak D match, TRBD2 (5 bases). Germline V lookup: CDR1 LGHNA, CDR2 YNFKEQ. The CDR3 is 13 amino acids. The V end was cut by 0 bases, the J end by 9 bases, with 9 bases between. The DNA for the CDR3 is TGTGCCAGCAGCCAAGAAGAAGGGAGTGAGCAGTTCTTC. This sequence encodes CASSQEEGSEQFF.

The genes are TRBV27 and TRBJ2-2; 7 nucleotides match TRBD2. This CDR3 is built from 17 residues. V shed 6 bases, J shed 4 bases, and the junction held 14 bases outside the gene matches. Germline CDR1 MNHEY, CDR2 SMNVEV (reference sequence). The CDR3 sequence is CASRTRWGGLGTGELFF. DNA of the CDR3: TGTGCCAGCAGGACACGATGGGGAGGGCTGGGCACCGGGGAGCTGTTTTTT.

Turning to this clone: This same CDR3 is encoded by further DNA sequences in the sample. The gene calls are TRBV27 and TRBJ2-1, with D perhaps TRBD2 (6 bases). In germline, CDR1 is MNHEY, CDR2 SMNVEV (reference sequence). This CDR3 region has 16 residues. V shed 0 bases and J shed 0 bases, with 9 bases lying between them. The CDR3: CASSLSGRSSYNEQFF. The CDR3 coding sequence is TGTGCCAGCAGTTTATCGGGGAGGAGCTCCTACAATGAGCAGTTCTTC.

This chain links TRBV6-1 with TRBJ2-7; the match to TRBD1 covers 9 bases. CDR1 MNHNS and CDR2 SASEGT come from the germline V gene. V lost 3 bases, J lost 2 bases, and 8 bases stayed unmatched. CDR3 length: 16 amino acids. CDR3 sequence: CASSDPHGQGTYEQYV. For the CDR3, the DNA is TGTGCCAGCAGTGACCCCCACGGACAGGGGACCTACGAGCAGTACGTC.

The chain links TRBV28 to TRBJ1-4; D is unclear. The ends were cut back, 3 bases at V and 0 bases at J, with 11 bases in the middle. The CDR3 is made up of 16 amino acids. CDR1 and CDR2 (germline): MDHEN, SYDVKM. In DNA, the CDR3 is TGTGCCAGCAGTTTCGAGACGGCGGCAACTAATGAAAAACTGTTTTTT. It translates to CASSFETAATNEKLFF.

V usage is TRBV4-1 and J usage is TRBJ2-1; 11 nucleotides line up with TRBD2. V lost 0 bases, J lost 4 bases, and 2 bases stayed unmatched. CDR1 is MGHRA and CDR2 is YSYEKL in the germline V gene. The CDR3 consists of 16 residues. CDR3 DNA: TGCGCCAGCAGCCAAGATCGACTAGCGGGATACAATGAGCAGTTCTTC. Its protein is CASSQDRLAGYNEQFF.

This chain links TRBV6-1 with TRBJ2-7; possible D gene TRBD1, 6 bases. The CDR3 covers 14 residues. CDR1 is MNHNS and CDR2 is SASEGT in the germline V gene. V gave up 6 bases and J gave up 3 bases, with 15 bases separating them. DNA for the CDR3: TGTGCCAGCAGCGAGCTTGGGACAATCTACGAGCAGTACGTC. Its protein is CASSELGTIYEQYV.

The chain uses TRBV27 and TRBJ1-2; 7 positions match TRBD1. The CDR3 runs 12 residues. Germline CDR1 and CDR2: MNHEY and SMNVEV (reference sequence). Trimming removed 6 bases from V and 7 bases from J; junction bases left unmatched: 5. CDR3 residues: CASRDRVGGYTF. CDR3 bases: TGTGCCAGCAGAGACAGGGTGGGTGGCTACACCTTC.

This clone was picked up one time. The genes are TRBV6-5 and TRBJ2-7; TRBD2 agrees at 8 bases. The CDR3 runs 14 residues. Per germline, CDR1 MNHEY and CDR2 SVGAGI. Losses at the gene ends were 3 bases for V and 5 bases for J; bases not matched to a gene: 6. The CDR3 sequence is CASSYSGTRDEQYF. CDR3 in DNA: TGTGCCAGCAGTTATTCAGGGACTAGAGACGAGCAGTACTTC.

V gene TRBV4-3 combines with J gene TRBJ2-7; D perhaps matches TRBD1 (5 bases). Germline V gives CDR1 LGHNA, CDR2 YSLEER. The ends were cut back, 0 bases at V and 10 bases at J, with 16 bases in the middle. CDR3 size: 14 residues. The CDR3 nucleotides read TGCGCCAGCAGCCAAGATCTGACAGCCGAAATCCAGTACGTC. Encoded protein: CASSQDLTAEIQYV.

This rearrangement joins TRBV7-9 to TRBJ2-1; 16 bases are shared with TRBD2. CDR3 length: 18 amino acids. V shed 2 bases and J 6 bases; nucleotides not matched to a gene: 7. In germline, CDR1 is SEHNR, CDR2 FQNEAQ (reference sequence). CDR3 DNA sequence: TGTGCCAGCAGCTTATGGGGACTAGCGGGAGGGTCGAGCAATGAGCAGTTCTTC. Translating gives CASSLWGLAGGSSNEQFF.

The rearrangement links TRBV19 to TRBJ1-5; D unresolved. The V end lost 0 bases, the J end lost 9 bases, and 9 bases lay between the germline ends. CDR3 length: 13 residues. Germline V lookup: CDR1 LNHDA, CDR2 SQIVND (reference sequence). The CDR3 spells CASSIDPPMPQHF. The CDR3 nucleotides read TGTGCCAGTAGTATAGACCCCCCAATGCCCCAGCATTTT.

The chain links TRBV4-1 to TRBJ2-1; 9 positions match TRBD2. The V and J ends lost 0 bases and 10 bases, in that order; junction bases with no gene match: 7. Looked up from germline, CDR1 is MGHRA and CDR2 is YSYEKL. This CDR3 has 15 residues. In nucleotides, the CDR3 is TGCGCCAGCAGCCAAGAAAGGCGGGAGGGTTCGGAGCAGTTCTTC. As protein: CASSQERREGSEQFF.